This TCR beta chain was recorded in a study of graft-versus-host responses after intestinal transplantation. TCRdb's table, derived via immunoSEQ multiplex PCR, lists solely in-frame clones and lacks some. The table has over 80,000 clones, 85% to 95% seen once. A word on this clone: Its antigen is undetermined.

The specimen comprised unstimulated CD8+ T cells sorted from spleen or lymph node cells, sampled before transplant. The clonotype was recovered from a human donor who was the organ donor for an intestinal transplant.

The CDR3 reads CASSPGQPYGGYTF. For the CDR3, the DNA is TGTGCCAGCAGTCCAGGACAGCCTTATGGTGGCTACACCTTC. This chain links TRBV27 with TRBJ1-2; TRBD1 is a possible D gene (6 bases). Germline-derived CDR1 and CDR2 are MNHEY and SMNVEV (reference sequence). There are 14 residues in the CDR3. Trimming removed 5 bases at V and 7 bases at J, with 17 bases between.